This entry lists 18 T cell receptor beta chains sequenced from one sample in a study of T cells in Graves' hyperthyroidism and ophthalmopathy. Amplified TCR beta CDR3 regions came from RNA transcripts. Using the HTBI primer set, a first-round RT-PCR was run on the TCR CDR3. MiXCR, applied by TCRdb to the multiplex PCR reads, yields one record per CDR3 protein. Of 450,000 to 700,000 distinct CDR3 sequences in the sample, roughly 46% were seen once. The sequencing input was peripheral blood or thyroid tissue (not recorded which). Receptors were obtained from an adult woman with Graves' disease, either hyperthyroidism or ophthalmopathy (not recorded which).

The chain employs TRBV10-3 and TRBJ2-7; D may be TRBD1 (6 bases). V shed 11 bases and J shed 7 bases, with 15 bases lying between them. This CDR3 is 11 amino acids long. Germline CDR1 reads ENHRY; CDR2 reads SYGVKD. The DNA for the CDR3 is TGTGCCTTTCCGACCCAGGGGGAGCAGTACTTC. Its protein product is CAFPTQGEQYF.

This clonotype has ten or more counts. The chain carries TRBV5-1 and TRBJ1-1, with TRBD1 as a possible D gene (5 bases). The CDR3 has 15 amino acids. CDR1 SGHRS and CDR2 YFSETQ come from the germline V gene. The germline V and J ends were trimmed by 0 bases and 3 bases, with 12 bases remaining between them. The CDR3 reads CASSLVRAGDTEAFF. CDR3 coding DNA: TGCGCCAGCAGCTTGGTCAGGGCTGGCGACACTGAAGCTTTCTTT.

Notes on this clonotype: The junction and the germline gene differ at one end; a read error may be behind it. The chain couples TRBV6-1 to TRBJ1-2; TRBD1 agrees at 8 bases. This CDR3 has 15 residues. Germline lookup yields CDR1 MNHNS and CDR2 SASEGT. CDR3 loop: CAISLKQTGVYGYTF. CDR3 nucleotides: TGTGCCATCAGTTTAAAGCAGACAGGGGTCTATGGCTACACCTTC.

In its sample, this clonotype was seen many times. This chain links TRBV27 with TRBJ1-5; 9 bases fit TRBD1. This CDR3 has 15 residues. CDR1 and CDR2 (germline): MNHEY, SMNVEV (reference sequence). V shed 5 bases, J shed 4 bases, and the junction held 6 bases outside the gene matches. CDR3 DNA sequence: TGTGCCAGCAGTGTAACAGGGGGCTCGAATCAGCCCCAGCATTTT. It codes for CASSVTGGSNQPQHF.

This clonotype was detected many times. This chain uses TRBV5-1 with TRBJ1-1; D gene unclear. From germline, CDR1 is SGHRS and CDR2 YFSETQ. The CDR3 sequence is 15 residues long. Trimming took off 1 base at V and 0 bases at J, with 10 bases between the two ends. Written as DNA, the CDR3 is TGCGCCAGCAGCTTGAGTGGCAACCTGAACACTGAAGCTTTCTTT. Protein sequence: CASSLSGNLNTEAFF.

This CDR3 reads CSVAGPSGRNEQFF. The CDR3 coding sequence is TGCAGCGTAGCGGGGCCGAGCGGGAGAAATGAGCAGTTCTTC. V gene TRBV29-1 combines with J gene TRBJ2-1; 8 nucleotides agree with TRBD2. Looked up from germline, CDR1 is SQVTM and CDR2 is ANQGSEA. The CDR3 length is 14 residues. V shed 6 bases and J 7 bases; nucleotides not matched to a gene: 11.

This clonotype was picked up many times. The V call is TRBV7-2, the J call TRBJ2-2; D possibly matches TRBD1 or TRBD2 (5 bases each). This CDR3 spans 16 amino acids. V lost 4 bases and J 3 bases, leaving 15 bases between the germline ends. Looked up from germline, CDR1 is SGHTA and CDR2 is FQGNSA. CDR3 protein: CASSSWTGADTGELFF. CDR3 nucleotide sequence: TGTGCCAGCAGCTCCTGGACCGGGGCCGACACCGGGGAGCTGTTTTTT.

The rearrangement uses TRBV20-1 and TRBJ1-1, with D possibly matching TRBD1 (5 bases). CDR1 is DFQATT, CDR2 SNEGSKA, per germline (reference sequence). Deletions cut 1 base from V and 2 bases from J, with 14 bases between. The CDR3 consists of 15 residues. The CDR3 nucleotides are TGCAGTGCTAGAGGGAGGGGAACGTTTAACACTGAAGCTTTCTTT. It translates to CSARGRGTFNTEAFF.

The chain joins TRBV15 to TRBJ1-2; a possible D gene is TRBD1 (5 bases). V lost 5 bases, J lost 3 bases, and 10 bases lay in between. The germline gives CDR1 LNHNV, CDR2 YYDKDF (reference sequence). CDR3 length: 13 residues. The DNA for the CDR3 is TGTGCCACCAGCGGGGGTGTGGACTATGGCTACACCTTC. Amino acids: CATSGGVDYGYTF.

In its sample, this clonotype was seen a few times. The gene calls are TRBV28 and TRBJ2-5, with D hard to call. Germline V CDR1 and CDR2: MDHEN, SYDVKM. The CDR3 sequence is 13 residues long. Trimming removed 7 bases at V and 1 base at J, with 10 bases between. In DNA, the CDR3 is TGTGCCAGCAAACCCCTAGGCCAAGAGACCCAGTACTTC. Protein product: CASKPLGQETQYF.

This chain uses TRBV15 with TRBJ2-3; possibly TRBD1 for D (5 bases). Germline V lookup: CDR1 LNHNV, CDR2 YYDKDF (reference sequence). The CDR3 totals 15 residues. Trimming removed 4 bases from V and 5 bases from J, with 16 bases in between. The CDR3 coding sequence is TGTGCCACCAGCACAGGGCGGAATGATGGAGATACGCAGTATTTT. Translation gives CATSTGRNDGDTQYF.

Comments on this clonotype: Since a much larger clone is just one base distant, this may be a read error. The chain uses TRBV10-2 and TRBJ2-7; D is perhaps TRBD1 (8 bases). The CDR3 length is 15 residues. Germline-derived CDR1 and CDR2 are WSHSY and SAAADI. CDR3 nucleotides: TGTGCCAGCAGTGGGAGGGACAGGTACTCCTACGGGCAGTACTTC. Its translation is CASSGRDRYSYGQYF.

The chain employs TRBV3-1 and TRBJ1-3, with a weak D call TRBD1 (6 bases). V was cut by 4 bases and J by 2 bases, with 18 bases left in between. This CDR3 comprises 17 residues. The germline V gene encodes CDR1 LGHDT and CDR2 YNNKEL (reference sequence). The CDR3 bases are TGTGCCAGCAGCCCGGGACACGGGGGGTTGACTGGAAACACCATATATTTT. Protein sequence: CASSPGHGGLTGNTIYF.

This clonotype has a handful of counts. The chain employs TRBV29-1 and TRBJ1-2, with 7 bases fitting TRBD1. Germline values: CDR1 SQVTM, CDR2 ANQGSEA. J lost 2 bases, V lost 8 bases, and 2 bases had no gene match. This CDR3 is 11 amino acids long. The CDR3 is CSTTGNYGYTF. The DNA for the CDR3 is TGCAGCACGACAGGGAACTATGGCTACACCTTC.

The sample holds a few counts of this clonotype. This chain joins TRBV10-3 and TRBJ1-2, with D tentatively TRBD1 (5 bases). V was cut by 8 bases and J by 2 bases, with 27 bases left in between. The CDR3 contains 18 residues. The germline V gene has CDR1 ENHRY and CDR2 SYGVKD. The CDR3 loop reads CAIGGGDTRTGGNYGYTF. The CDR3 region has the DNA TGTGCCATCGGGGGAGGGGATACCCGCACCGGGGGGAACTATGGCTACACCTTC.

The table lists this clonotype with a count of one. This chain links TRBV29-1 with TRBJ2-2; D not resolved. The ends were cut back, 6 bases at V and 8 bases at J, with 13 bases in the middle. The CDR3 is made up of 12 amino acids. The germline gives CDR1 SQVTM, CDR2 ANQGSEA. The CDR3 is CSVLLMTGELFF. The CDR3, as DNA: TGCAGCGTGCTCCTGATGACAGGGGAGCTGTTTTTT.

Comment on this clonotype: Being one base from a much bigger clone, this may be a read error. The chain links TRBV7-9 to TRBJ1-2; tentatively, D is TRBD1 (5 bases). Trimming removed 11 bases from V and 10 bases from J, with 17 bases in between. The CDR3 totals 11 residues. Germline CDR1 SEHNR, CDR2 FQNEAQ (reference sequence). The CDR3 DNA reads as TGTGCCTGGATTTGGACAAGAACCTACACCTTC. It is translated as CAWIWTRTYTF.

The chain recombines TRBV5-1 with TRBJ2-1, with TRBD2 identical over 9 bases. Germline loops: CDR1 SGHRS, CDR2 YFSETQ. This CDR3 comprises 16 residues. J was trimmed by 0 bases and V by 5 bases; bases with no gene match: 6. CDR3 residues: CASSRDSGSSYNEQFF. The DNA for the CDR3 is TGCGCCAGCAGTCGCGATAGCGGGAGCTCCTACAATGAGCAGTTCTTC.